These 21 T cell receptor beta chains were all obtained from the same sample, sequenced in a study of blood T cells in healthy people across ages. The second PCR ran about 6 to 11 cycles with a sample-barcoded 5' primer and J-beta primers. MiXCR, run by TCRdb on the 5' RACE reads, gives a single entry per CDR3 protein. The sample contains around 1,600,000 distinct CDR3 sequences, approximately 43% of which appear only once. Sample: blood. These receptors were collected from a woman aged 18-29 years in good health.

The chain couples TRBV12-3 or TRBV12-4 to TRBJ1-3; the D is unclear. Trimming pared 3 bases from V and 2 bases from J, leaving 11 bases between. The CDR3 is made up of 15 amino acids. The CDR3 DNA reads as TGTGCCAGCAGTTTTTGGGGAGAACCTGGAAACACCATATATTTT. Amino acid sequence: CASSFWGEPGNTIYF.

This clonotype occurred a few times. This sequence joins TRBV20-1 and TRBJ1-5; D call uncertain. Trimming pared 1 base from V and 2 bases from J, leaving 9 bases between. CDR3 size: 14 residues. Germline CDR1 is DFQATT and CDR2 is SNEGSKA (reference sequence). For the CDR3, the DNA is TGCAGTGCTAGAGGAGGGCAGCGCAATCAGCCCCAGCATTTT. Residues: CSARGGQRNQPQHF.

V usage is TRBV27 and J usage is TRBJ2-1, with 9 bases aligning to TRBD2. The CDR3 is 17 residues long. Unmatched junction bases numbered 14, after V lost 3 bases and J lost 8 bases. Germline lookup yields CDR1 MNHEY and CDR2 SMNVEV (reference sequence). The CDR3 region is CASSLDGGGAPGDEQFF. CDR3 in DNA: TGTGCCAGCAGTTTGGACGGCGGGGGGGCCCCCGGGGATGAGCAGTTCTTC.

This chain joins TRBV7-9 and TRBJ1-1, with TRBD1 matching over 11 bases. Germline V gene sequence: CDR1 SEHNR, CDR2 FQNEAQ (reference sequence). This CDR3 is 16 amino acids long. V shed 1 base and J 2 bases; nucleotides not matched to a gene: 3. The CDR3 is CASSLVGQGENTEAFF. In DNA, the CDR3 is TGTGCCAGCAGCTTAGTGGGACAGGGGGAAAACACTGAAGCTTTCTTT.

This chain joins TRBV25-1 and TRBJ2-1, with D uncertain. The CDR3 is 17 residues long. V was cut by 4 bases and J by 1 base, with 17 bases left in between. Germline V lookup: CDR1 MGHDK, CDR2 SYGVNS. For the CDR3, the DNA is TGTGCCAGCAGTGCCCTAAGCCCGCCAAGGTCCTACAATGAGCAGTTCTTC. Residues: CASSALSPPRSYNEQFF.

Remarks on this clonotype: One end of the junction fails to match germline, which may point to a read error. This chain joins TRBV4-3 and TRBJ2-3; 9 bases are a match to TRBD1. The V gene's germline CDR1 is LGHNA and CDR2 YSLEER. The CDR3 has 15 residues. This CDR3 is CACSHGQGTTDTQYF. The CDR3 bases are TGCGCCTGCAGCCACGGACAGGGGACGACAGATACGCAGTATTTT.

This chain joins TRBV14 and TRBJ2-1; D may be TRBD2 (6 bases). Trimming stripped 4 bases from V and 7 bases from J, with 11 bases between. Germline V CDR1 and CDR2: SGHDN, FVKESK. The CDR3 spans 13 residues. Here the CDR3 reads CASSPILANEQFF. As DNA, the CDR3 is TGTGCCAGCAGCCCAATTCTAGCGAATGAGCAGTTCTTC.

This clonotype was counted between two and nine times. This chain connects TRBV3-1 to TRBJ2-2, with D possibly being TRBD1 or TRBD2 (5 bases each). V lost 4 bases to trimming and J lost 2 bases, with 17 bases between them. The germline CDR1 and CDR2 sequences are LGHDT and YNNKEL (reference sequence). The CDR3 consists of 17 residues. CDR3 region: CASSLALGRINTGELFF. CDR3 DNA: TGTGCCAGCAGCCTAGCATTGGGACGGATAAACACCGGGGAGCTGTTTTTT.

CDR3 region: CASSPRADSSYEQYF. DNA of the CDR3: TGCGCCAGCAGCCCTCGGGCAGATAGCTCCTACGAGCAGTACTTC. The V and J genes are TRBV5-1 and TRBJ2-7; D remains unclear. The CDR3 extends over 15 amino acids. CDR1 is SGHRS and CDR2 is YFSETQ in the germline V gene. V was trimmed by 4 bases and J by 0 bases, leaving 14 bases between them.

The V gene is TRBV7-9, the J gene TRBJ2-1; 8 nucleotides match TRBD2. Unmatched junction bases numbered 12, after V lost 5 bases and J lost 3 bases. Germline CDR1 SEHNR, CDR2 FQNEAQ (reference sequence). The CDR3 extends over 17 amino acids. The CDR3, as DNA: TGTGCCAGCAGCCCAATCGGCGGGGGGCGATTCTACAATGAGCAGTTCTTC. Its translation: CASSPIGGGRFYNEQFF. Complete variable domain (other parts from reference TRBV7-9 and TRBJ2-1): DTGVSQNPRHKITKRGQNVTFRCDPISEHNRLYWYRQTLGQGPEFLTYFQNEAQLEKSRLLSDRFSAERPKGSFSTLEIQRTEQGDSAMYLCASSPIGGGRFYNEQFFGPGTRLTVL.

The chain carries TRBV20-1 and TRBJ2-1; maybe TRBD2 (5 bases). Gene TRBJ2-7 matches the end of the DNA better, so the J call may be wrong. The CDR3 spans 15 residues. Germline lookup yields CDR1 DFQATT and CDR2 SNEGSKA (reference sequence). The CDR3 bases are TGCAGTGCTCCTAGAGCTGGGAGCTCCTACAATGAGCAGTACTTC. It encodes CSAPRAGSSYNEQYF.

This sequence joins TRBV28 and TRBJ2-4; 8 bases map to TRBD1. The J call may be in error: the DNA end matches TRBJ2-7 better. In germline, CDR1 is MDHEN, CDR2 SYDVKM. This CDR3 is built from 15 residues. In nucleotides, the CDR3 is TGTGCCAGCAGTTTATCTACAGGGGGTTTCTACGAGCAGTACTTC. Translating it yields CASSLSTGGFYEQYF.

This clonotype has a handful of counts. The chain is built from TRBV9 and TRBJ1-2; no clear D gene. The CDR3 totals 15 residues. The germline V and J ends were trimmed by 0 bases and 4 bases, with 13 bases remaining between them. Germline lookup yields CDR1 SGDLS and CDR2 YYNGEE. The CDR3 nucleotides read TGTGCCAGCAGCGTAGTTCCGGGCCCCATCTATGGCTACACCTTC. Its protein is CASSVVPGPIYGYTF.

The CDR3 sequence is CASRQGGLGLYEQYF. The CDR3 coding sequence is TGTGCCAGCAGACAGGGGGGACTAGGACTCTACGAGCAGTACTTC. V usage is TRBV3-1 and J usage is TRBJ2-7; either TRBD1 or TRBD2 may fit D (8 bases each). Germline V gene sequence: CDR1 LGHDT, CDR2 YNNKEL (reference sequence). With 6 bases removed from V and 3 bases from J, the gap between germline ends came to 18 bases. This CDR3 is built from 15 residues.

The V gene is TRBV20-1, the J gene TRBJ1-2; D remains unclear. This CDR3 is built from 12 residues. Germline V gene sequence: CDR1 DFQATT, CDR2 SNEGSKA (reference sequence). V was pared by 6 bases and J by 5 bases, with 13 bases between. The CDR3 here is CSARSRPYGYTF. CDR3 bases: TGCAGTGCCAGAAGTCGGCCATATGGCTACACCTTC.

This clonotype was observed a few times. This rearrangement joins TRBV20-1 to TRBJ2-2; 8 nucleotides match TRBD2. Germline V CDR1 and CDR2: DFQATT, SNEGSKA (reference sequence). The CDR3 runs 17 residues. V dropped 5 bases and J dropped 0; count of bases not matched to a gene: 11. In DNA, the CDR3 is TGCAGTGCTCGCCGTCCTGGACTAGCCACGAACACCGGGGAGCTGTTTTTT. Its translation: CSARRPGLATNTGELFF.

This chain connects TRBV10-2 to TRBJ2-2, with D perhaps given as TRBD1 or TRBD2 (5 bases each). There are 12 residues in the CDR3. The V end was cut by 7 bases, the J end by 7 bases, with 10 bases between. The germline V gene has CDR1 WSHSY and CDR2 SAAADI. CDR3 DNA: TGCGCCAGCACCGCAGGGAGCGGGGAGCTGTTTTTT. This codes for CASTAGSGELFF.

This chain joins TRBV5-1 and TRBJ2-7; D gene unclear. Germline assignment: CDR1 SGHRS and CDR2 YFSETQ. Deletions cut 4 bases from V and 2 bases from J, with 13 bases between. This CDR3 spans 14 amino acids. CDR3 DNA: TGCGCCAGCAGCGCCACGGTAGGCACCTACGAGCAGTACTTC. As protein: CASSATVGTYEQYF.

This clonotype has only a few counts. V gene TRBV6-5 combines with J gene TRBJ2-5, with a tentative D call TRBD1 (6 bases). The germline V gene encodes CDR1 MNHEY and CDR2 SVGAGI. The CDR3 contains 14 residues. Trimming shortened V by 2 bases and J by 9 bases, and 16 bases separated the two germline ends. The CDR3 loop is CASSYAGRGRAQYF. In DNA, the CDR3 is TGTGCCAGCAGTTACGCGGGCAGGGGTCGGGCCCAGTACTTC.

There are a few counts of this clonotype. J is TRBJ2-1 and V is TRBV24-1; 10 bases map to TRBD2. CDR1 is KGHDR and CDR2 is SFDVKD in the germline V gene. V gave up 5 bases and J gave up 9 bases; unmatched junction bases: 6. CDR3 length equals 14 residues. The CDR3 nucleotides are TGTGCCACCAGTGGGGGACTAGCGTTCAGTGAGCAGTTCTTC. Amino acid sequence: CATSGGLAFSEQFF.

The chain is built from TRBV18 and TRBJ2-5; tentatively, D is TRBD2 (5 bases). The germline V gene has CDR1 KGHSH and CDR2 LQKENI. Trimming left V 2 bases short and J 5 bases short, with 12 bases between. This CDR3 region has 14 residues. CDR3 protein: CASSPTGFPETQYF. CDR3 sequence (DNA): TGTGCCAGCTCACCAACGGGGTTTCCGGAGACCCAGTACTTC.